These T cell receptor beta chains were read from a single sample in a study of resident and recirculating memory T cells in vitiligo. Sequencing used immunoSEQ multiplex PCR; TCRdb keeps in-frame clones, though not all of them. The sample lists about 42,000 clones, approximately 91% occurring once. The sequenced sample was blood. The receptors here all came from a male donor with vitiligo. The CDR3 runs from the conserved cysteine through the conserved F or W. The order of the fields is CDR3 length, V gene, D gene, J gene, clone size, CDR3 protein, CDR3 DNA. The D gene is left open where the match is weak. Expanded clones get a size class; other rows say once, few or many, or leave the size out.

13	TRBV7-2	-	TRBJ2-7	-	CASSPGLFYEQYF	TGTGCCAGCAGCCCCGGTCTTTTCTACGAGCAGTACTTC
15	TRBV9	TRBD2	TRBJ2-1	-	CASSVGGGSYNEQFF	TGTGCCAGCAGCGTGGGCGGGGGCTCCTACAATGAGCAGTTCTTC
18	TRBV9	-	TRBJ2-1	-	CASSVGTSFGFSYNEQFF	TGTGCCAGCAGCGTTGGGACAAGCTTTGGATTCTCCTACAATGAGCAGTTCTTC
14	TRBV19	-	TRBJ2-1	-	CASMQGRGYNEQFF	TGTGCCAGTATGCAAGGGAGGGGGTACAATGAGCAGTTCTTC
17	TRBV7-2	TRBD2	TRBJ2-1	-	CASSRTSGGTSYNEQFF	TGTGCCAGCAGCCGGACTAGCGGGGGGACTTCCTACAATGAGCAGTTCTTC
14	TRBV5-5	-	TRBJ2-3	-	CASSPPTGLDTQYF	TGTGCCAGCAGCCCACCGACGGGTTTGGATACGCAGTATTTT
12	TRBV5-1	-	TRBJ1-2	-	CASSRENYGYTF	TGCGCCAGCAGCCGGGAGAACTATGGCTACACCTTC
11	TRBV2	-	TRBJ2-7	-	CASTPSQQQYF	TGTGCCAGCACCCCTAGCCAACAGCAGTACTTC
16	TRBV2	-	TRBJ2-3	once	CASGRPGGHIGDTQYF	TGTGCCAGCGGTCGTCCGGGGGGCCACATAGGAGATACGCAGTATTTT
14	TRBV30	-	TRBJ2-2	-	CALPGQTNTGELFF	TGTGCCTTACCGGGACAAACGAACACCGGGGAGCTGTTTTTT
15	TRBV23-1	TRBD1	TRBJ1-3	-	CASSQEGAVGNTIYF	TGCGCCAGCAGTCAGGAGGGGGCGGTTGGAAACACCATATATTTT
16	TRBV7-9	-	TRBJ2-2	-	CASSFGGTDLPGELFF	TGTGCCAGCAGCTTCGGAGGGACAGACCTGCCCGGGGAGCTGTTTTTT
13	TRBV7-8	-	TRBJ1-1	-	CASSVTGNTEAFF	TGTGCCAGCAGCGTGACAGGGAACACTGAAGCTTTCTTT
10	TRBV2	-	TRBJ1-4	few	CASSGRKLFF	TGTGCCAGCAGTGGGAGAAAACTGTTTTTT
13	TRBV7-2	-	TRBJ1-3	-	CASSPTTGNTIYF	TGTGCCAGCAGCCCGACAACCGGAAACACCATATATTTT
17	TRBV7-6	-	TRBJ2-3	-	CASSLVNRERNTDTQYF	TGTGCCAGCAGCTTAGTGAACAGGGAGCGGAACACAGATACGCAGTATTTT
15	TRBV5-1	-	TRBJ1-6	once	CASSSLSSYNSPLHF	TGCGCCAGCAGCTCCCTGAGCTCCTATAATTCACCCCTCCACTTT